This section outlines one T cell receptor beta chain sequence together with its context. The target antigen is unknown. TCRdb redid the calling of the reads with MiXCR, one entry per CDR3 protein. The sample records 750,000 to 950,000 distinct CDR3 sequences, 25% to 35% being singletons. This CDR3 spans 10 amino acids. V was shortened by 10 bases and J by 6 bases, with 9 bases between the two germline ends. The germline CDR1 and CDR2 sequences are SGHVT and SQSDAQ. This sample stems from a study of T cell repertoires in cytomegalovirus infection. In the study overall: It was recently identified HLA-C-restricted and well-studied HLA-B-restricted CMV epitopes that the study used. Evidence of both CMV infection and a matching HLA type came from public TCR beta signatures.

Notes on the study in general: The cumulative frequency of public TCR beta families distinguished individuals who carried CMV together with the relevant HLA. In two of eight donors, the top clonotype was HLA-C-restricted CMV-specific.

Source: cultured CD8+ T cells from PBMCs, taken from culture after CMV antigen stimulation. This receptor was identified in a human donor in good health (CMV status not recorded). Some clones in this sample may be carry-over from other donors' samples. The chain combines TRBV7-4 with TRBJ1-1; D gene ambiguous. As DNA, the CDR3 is TGTGCCACTACGGACGCTGAAGCTTTCTTT. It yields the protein CATTDAEAFF.